This T cell receptor (beta chain) was obtained from a study of blood T cell repertoires in COVID-19. Sequencing used immunoSEQ multiplex PCR; TCRdb keeps in-frame clones, though not all of them. This repertoire shows about 49,000 clones, around 82% found once; its top ten account for approximately 15%. Looked up from germline, CDR1 is LNHDA and CDR2 is SQIVND (reference sequence). The CDR3 consists of 16 residues. After removal of 5 bases from V and 2 bases from J, the junction contained 8 bases not matched to a gene. The rearrangement joins TRBV19 to TRBJ2-3, with 9 bases identical to TRBD2. The sequenced sample consisted of peripheral blood. The TCR sequence derives from a human donor in a cohort sampled during active COVID-19. The CDR3 DNA follows: TGTGCCAGTAGTGGCGGACTAGCGAGAAACACAGATACGCAGTATTTT. As protein: CASSGGLARNTDTQYF. Full variable domain (outside the CDR3, taken from reference TRBV19 and TRBJ2-3): DGGITQSPKYLFRKEGQNVTLSCEQNLNHDAMYWYRQDPGQGLRLIYYSQIVNDFQKGDIAEGYSVSREKKESFPLTVTSAQKNPTAFYLCASSGGLARNTDTQYFGPGTRLTVL.